This T cell receptor (beta chain) was observed in a study of T cell clonotyping in hematopoietic cell transplantation. V was pared by 3 bases and J by 4 bases, with 10 bases between. The germline V gene encodes CDR1 GTSNPN and CDR2 SVGIG (reference sequence). The CDR3 consists of 12 residues. The table came from immunoSEQ multiplex PCR; TCRdb's copy has only in-frame clones and leaves some out. The sample consists of roughly 27,000 clones, approximately 94% of them appearing once. The specimen sequenced was peripheral blood mononuclear cells. This receptor was obtained from a man in his forties or fifties in good health. Some clones in this sample may be carry-over from other donors' samples. This chain uses TRBV30 with TRBJ2-7, with a possible D match to TRBD1 (6 bases). The CDR3 region is CAWSPQGYEQYF. CDR3 coding DNA: TGTGCCTGGAGCCCTCAGGGGTACGAGCAGTACTTC.